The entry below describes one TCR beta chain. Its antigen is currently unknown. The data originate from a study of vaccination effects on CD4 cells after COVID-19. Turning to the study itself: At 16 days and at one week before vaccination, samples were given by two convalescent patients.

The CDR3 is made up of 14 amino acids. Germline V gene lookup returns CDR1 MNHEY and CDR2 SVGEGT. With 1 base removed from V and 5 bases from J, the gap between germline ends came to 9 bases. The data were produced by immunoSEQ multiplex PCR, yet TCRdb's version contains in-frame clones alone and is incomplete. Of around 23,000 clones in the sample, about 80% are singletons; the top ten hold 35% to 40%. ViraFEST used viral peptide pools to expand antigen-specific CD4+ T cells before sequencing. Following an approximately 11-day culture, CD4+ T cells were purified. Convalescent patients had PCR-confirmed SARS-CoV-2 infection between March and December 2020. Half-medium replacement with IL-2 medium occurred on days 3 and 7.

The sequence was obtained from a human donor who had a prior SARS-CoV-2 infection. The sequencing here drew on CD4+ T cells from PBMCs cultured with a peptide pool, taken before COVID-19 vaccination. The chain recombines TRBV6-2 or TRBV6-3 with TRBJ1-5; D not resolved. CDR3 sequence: CASSYFNADQPQHF. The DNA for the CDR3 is TGTGCCAGCAGTTACTTTAACGCAGATCAGCCCCAGCATTTT.